This is a list of T cell receptor beta chains from one sample in a study of CD8 T cells in ankylosing spondylitis. TCRdb fed the 5' RACE reads into MiXCR, producing one record per CDR3 protein. The sample includes hundreds of thousands of distinct CDR3 sequences, under 8.5% of them seen just once. Sequenced input: blood, either unsorted or a sorted T cell fraction (not recorded which). Receptors were obtained from a female donor with ankylosing spondylitis or in good health (not recorded which). Both conserved end residues are part of each CDR3. D genes are given only for firm matches. Rows give clone size only sometimes, using once, few, many, or a class for an expanded clone.

D | J | size | length | V | DNA | CDR3
. | TRBJ2-7 | . | 15 | TRBV6-1 | TGTGCCAGCAAGATCCAAGCCGCTATCTCCTACGAGCAGTGCTTC | CASKIQAAISYEQCF
TRBD1 | TRBJ2-5 | many | 15 | TRBV5-1 | TGCGCCAGCAGCGTCGCCTCACAGGGGATGGAGACCCAGTACTTC | CASSVASQGMETQYF
. | TRBJ1-2 | many | 13 | TRBV12-3/TRBV12-4 | TGTGCCAGCAGTTTCAGGGAAAACTATGGCTACACCTTC | CASSFRENYGYTF
. | TRBJ1-2 | many | 13 | TRBV20-1 | TGCAGTGCGTCCGGGGGAGGTGGTTATGGCTACACCTTC | CSASGGGGYGYTF
. | TRBJ2-5 | few | 12 | TRBV20-1 | TGCAGTGCTAGAGAGGGGCGCCGGAGTAATTACTTC | CSAREGRRSNYF
TRBD2 | TRBJ2-1 | . | 15 | TRBV27 | TGTGCCAGCAGTTCAGGGGCTAGCGGGACCAATGAGCAGTTCTTC | CASSSGASGTNEQFF
TRBD1 | TRBJ1-3 | many | 17 | TRBV5-1 | TGCGCCAGCAGCATAGACCCCCGGACAGGGGTTGGAAACACCATATATTTT | CASSIDPRTGVGNTIYF
TRBD2 | TRBJ2-7 | many | 17 | TRBV15 | TGTGCCACCAGCAGAGAACTTCCTAGCGGTTACCTCGGCGAGCAGTACTTC | CATSRELPSGYLGEQYF
. | TRBJ2-1 | many | 12 | TRBV20-1 | TGCAGTGCTGAGCGGAACTACAATGAGCAGTTCTTC | CSAERNYNEQFF
. | TRBJ1-1 | many | 14 | TRBV6-2/TRBV6-3 | TGTGCCAGCATTCCGGGCAGCTTAAACACTGAAGCTTTCTTT | CASIPGSLNTEAFF
. | TRBJ2-7 | many | 13 | TRBV29-1 | TGCAGCGTTGAAGGACAGACCAGCTACGAGCAGTACTTC | CSVEGQTSYEQYF
TRBD1 | TRBJ1-5 | many | 14 | TRBV5-5 | TGTGCCAGCAGCTTTGGACAGGGGGGCCAGCCCCAGCATTTT | CASSFGQGGQPQHF
TRBD1 | TRBJ1-2 | many | 15 | TRBV5-1 | TGCGCCAGCAGCTTAGGGGGGACAGGGAACTATGGCTACACCTTC | CASSLGGTGNYGYTF
. | TRBJ1-2 | many | 16 | TRBV3-1 | TGTGCCAGCAGCCAAGCTACGGACGGAGGAGTCCATGGCTACACCTTC | CASSQATDGGVHGYTF
. | TRBJ1-1 | many | 13 | TRBV7-9 | TGTGCCAGCAGCTTAAGCGGGGGCCCTGAAGCTTTCTTT | CASSLSGGPEAFF
TRBD2 | TRBJ2-1 | many | 15 | TRBV7-7 | TGTGCCAGCAGCTTAAGACTAGCGGGGGACAATGAGCAGTTCTTC | CASSLRLAGDNEQFF
TRBD2 | TRBJ2-7 | many | 13 | TRBV20-1 | TGCAGTGCCAAGACTAGCGGGAGAGGCGAGCAGTACTTC | CSAKTSGRGEQYF
. | TRBJ2-3 | many | 15 | TRBV27 | TGTGCCAGCAGTTTACAGGACCCTAGCACAGATACGCAGTATTTT | CASSLQDPSTDTQYF
. | TRBJ2-2 | . | 16 | TRBV10-3 | TGTGCCACCAGGTCTACGCGGGACGAAAGCACCGGGGAGCTGTTTTTT | CATRSTRDESTGELFF
. | TRBJ2-2 | . | 12 | TRBV7-2 | TGTGCCAGCACCTTAATGGCCGGGGAGCTGTTTTTT | CASTLMAGELFF
TRBD1 | TRBJ2-1 | many | 15 | TRBV5-1 | TGCGCCAGCAGCTTGGACGGGACAGGGGGTGATGAGCAGTTCTTC | CASSLDGTGGDEQFF
TRBD2 | TRBJ2-3 | many | 18 | TRBV20-1 | TGCAGTGCTAGTGCCCTAGCGGGAGGTCTCCCGGGCACAGATACGCAGTATTTT | CSASALAGGLPGTDTQYF
. | TRBJ2-1 | many | 16 | TRBV11-2 | TGTGCCAGCAGCTTACTACCCCAGGCTGGTTACAATGAGCAGTTCTTC | CASSLLPQAGYNEQFF
. | TRBJ2-5 | . | 14 | TRBV15 | TGTGCCACCAGCAGAGATCCAGGGGCAGAGACCCAGTACTTC | CATSRDPGAETQYF
. | TRBJ2-1 | . | 12 | TRBV29-1 | TGCAGCGCACCAGGTTCATACAATGAGCAGTTCTTC | CSAPGSYNEQFF